This T cell receptor (beta chain) was sequenced in a study of T-cell memory formation after mild COVID-19. Looked up from germline, CDR1 is ENHRY and CDR2 is SYGVKD. V lost 7 bases to trimming and J lost 6 bases, with 16 bases between them. CDR3 length equals 14 residues. Amplification by 5'RACE using constant-segment primers produced TCR alpha and TCR beta cDNA libraries that carried sample barcodes and UMIs. TCRdb ran MiXCR on the 5' RACE reads and lists one entry per CDR3 protein. The data hold fewer than 700,000 distinct CDR3 sequences, with about 20% observed a single time. Sequenced input: PBMCs or a T cell subset sorted from them (not recorded which). This clonotype was sampled from an adult woman who had mild COVID-19 (a few samples of this study predate the infection). Cell type and time point are not known. The V call is TRBV10-3, the J call TRBJ2-1, with TRBD2 as a possible D gene (7 bases). The CDR3 nucleotides are TGTGCCATCACCAGGGGCGGGGGAGTCAATGAGCAGTTCTTC. Translating gives CAITRGGGVNEQFF.